Presented here are 23 T cell receptor beta chains from one specimen sequenced in a study of yellow fever vaccine responses in identical twins. From the RT-PCR reads, TCRdb called clonotypes with MiXCR, one entry per CDR3 protein. The table has around 2,000 distinct CDR3 sequences, just under 7.5% seen once. Material: T cells from blood (PBMCs), unsorted or a sorted subset (not recorded which), obtained about 22 months after vaccination. Source of these receptors: a woman between 18 and 29 years old who received the yellow fever vaccine.

This clonotype was seen only a few times. In DNA form, the CDR3 reads TGTGCCAGCAGCTCAAACCTGCAGGGCACCTACAATGAGCAGTTCTTC. Protein: CASSSNLQGTYNEQFF. This chain connects TRBV11-1 to TRBJ2-1, with D tentatively TRBD1 (5 bases). The length of the CDR3 is 16 residues. Looked up from germline, CDR1 is SGHAT and CDR2 is FQDESV (reference sequence). Trimming shortened V by 4 bases and J by 2 bases, and 15 bases separated the two germline ends.

The chain employs TRBV10-3 and TRBJ2-2; 8 positions agree with TRBD1. The CDR3 loop spans 16 amino acids. The V gene end was trimmed by 5 bases and the J gene end by 1 base; junction bases not matched to a gene: 6. Germline V gene lookup returns CDR1 ENHRY and CDR2 SYGVKD. DNA of the CDR3: TGTGCCATCAGTCGACAGGGGTCTGTGAACACCGGGGAGCTGTTTTTT. Residues: CAISRQGSVNTGELFF.

This clonotype turned up a few times. This sequence joins TRBV7-6 and TRBJ1-2; 7 positions match TRBD1. V lost 7 bases to trimming and J lost 3 bases; unmatched junction nucleotides: 2. The CDR3 loop spans 12 amino acids. CDR1 and CDR2 (germline): SGHVS, FNYEAQ. The CDR3 spells CASKGADYGYTF. CDR3 bases: TGTGCCAGCAAGGGGGCTGACTATGGCTACACCTTC.

V usage is TRBV5-1 and J usage is TRBJ2-1; no definite D call. Trimming cost V 7 bases and J 3 bases, with 2 bases left between them. The V gene's germline CDR1 is SGHRS and CDR2 YFSETQ. CDR3 length: 10 amino acids. The CDR3 here is CASDYNEQFF. In DNA, the CDR3 is TGCGCCAGCGACTACAATGAGCAGTTCTTC. The complete variable domain, with remaining parts taken from reference TRBV5-1 and TRBJ2-1, reads KAGVTQTPRYLIKTRGQQVTLSCSPISGHRSVSWYQQTPGQGLQFLFEYFSETQRNKGNFPGRFSGRQFSNSRSEMNVSTLELGDSALYLCASDYNEQFFGPGTRLTVL.

On this clonotype itself: A read error may account for a junction end that differs from germline. The chain combines TRBV7-7 with TRBJ1-5; TRBD1 might be the D (5 bases). Germline-derived CDR1 and CDR2 are SSHAT and FNYEAQ (reference sequence). CDR3 length: 13 residues. CDR3 sequence (DNA): TGTGCTAGCAGCCCCGACACGCAGGGGCCCCAGCATTTT. Translation: CASSPDTQGPQHF.

This CDR3 reads CASSAGQAQSGANVLTF. CDR3 DNA sequence: TGCGCCAGCAGTGCGGGACAGGCGCAATCTGGGGCCAACGTCCTGACTTTC. The chain employs TRBV10-1 and TRBJ2-6, with TRBD1 identical over 8 bases. Germline CDR1 is WNHNN and CDR2 is SYGVQD (reference sequence). Germline trimming cut 4 bases from V and 1 base from J; bases unmatched to any gene: 6. The CDR3 is 17 residues long.

The rearrangement uses TRBV6-2 or TRBV6-3 and TRBJ1-1; 7 bases map to TRBD1. Germline CDR1 MNHEY, CDR2 SVGEGT. Unmatched junction bases numbered 3, after V lost 2 bases and J lost 0 bases. The CDR3 length is 15 residues. The CDR3 coding sequence is TGTGCCAGCAGTTACGTCACAGGGGTGAACACTGAAGCTTTCTTT. Its translation is CASSYVTGVNTEAFF.

By sample share, this clonotype is medium-sized. The chain employs TRBV10-3 and TRBJ2-1; 9 bases match TRBD2. The CDR3 has 15 residues. The V gene end was trimmed by 3 bases and the J gene end by 9 bases; junction bases not matched to a gene: 9. Germline lookup yields CDR1 ENHRY and CDR2 SYGVKD. The CDR3 DNA reads TGTGCCATCAGTGATCCCCCGGCGCGGGAGGGTGAGCAGTTCTTC. Its protein is CAISDPPAREGEQFF.

Judged by abundance, this clonotype is medium-sized. V usage is TRBV6-5 and J usage is TRBJ2-7; possible D gene TRBD1, 5 bases. Germline CDR1 and CDR2: MNHEY and SVGAGI. This CDR3 has 14 amino acids. V lost 0 bases and J 2 bases, leaving 8 bases between the germline ends. The DNA of the CDR3 is TGTGCCAGCAGTTACTCGAGACAGACCTACGAGCAGTACTTC. Translating gives CASSYSRQTYEQYF.

V usage is TRBV10-3 and J usage is TRBJ1-1; D perhaps matches TRBD1 (5 bases). The germline CDR1 and CDR2 sequences are ENHRY and SYGVKD. This CDR3 spans 11 amino acids. Trimming took off 6 bases at V and 4 bases at J, with 6 bases between the two ends. The CDR3 region has the DNA TGTGCCATCAGGGGGGGCACTGAAGCTTTCTTT. Translating it yields CAIRGGTEAFF.

In its sample, this clonotype ranks as large (0.1 to 1%). V is TRBV15 and J is TRBJ2-7; D is possibly TRBD1 (5 bases). There are 15 residues in the CDR3. The germline CDR1 and CDR2 sequences are LNHNV and YYDKDF (reference sequence). V was cut by 1 base and J by 0 bases, with 10 bases left in between. The CDR3 DNA is TGTGCCACCAGCAGAGTTGCAGACAGCTCCTACGAGCAGTACTTC. Translating it yields CATSRVADSSYEQYF.

The gene calls are TRBV11-1 and TRBJ2-5; no definite D call. Trimming took off 5 bases at V and 4 bases at J, with 17 bases between the two ends. Germline values: CDR1 SGHAT, CDR2 FQDESV (reference sequence). This CDR3 has 15 amino acids. CDR3 coding DNA: TGTGCCAGCAGCAATACGTTGGGGTCCGGAGAGACCCAGTACTTC. Amino acids: CASSNTLGSGETQYF.

This clonotype was picked up a small number of times. The chain joins TRBV11-1 to TRBJ2-5; TRBD2 is a possible D gene (6 bases). The germline V gene has CDR1 SGHAT and CDR2 FQDESV (reference sequence). This CDR3 is 15 amino acids long. Trimming cost V 1 base and J 3 bases, with 12 bases left between them. The CDR3 loop reads CASSLVGGGEETQYF. CDR3 in DNA: TGTGCCAGCAGCTTAGTTGGCGGAGGGGAAGAGACCCAGTACTTC.

Sample share makes this clonotype medium-sized. The chain links TRBV19 to TRBJ2-5; D ambiguous. The V gene lost 3 bases and the J gene lost 0 bases, with 2 bases spanning the gap. Germline-derived CDR1 and CDR2 are LNHDA and SQIVND (reference sequence). The CDR3 contains 12 residues. In DNA, the CDR3 is TGTGCCAGTAGTATGTACCAAGAGACCCAGTACTTC. Its protein is CASSMYQETQYF.

V gene TRBV13 combines with J gene TRBJ2-3; unclear D gene. The CDR3 sequence is 10 residues long. CDR1 and CDR2 from the germline V gene are PRHDT and FYEKMQ (reference sequence). The V and J ends lost 5 bases and 3 bases respectively, with 0 bases between them. In nucleotides, the CDR3 is TGTGCCAGCAGCACAGATACGCAGTATTTT. It yields the protein CASSTDTQYF.

V and J are TRBV7-3 and TRBJ1-5; 8 positions agree with TRBD1. Germline-derived CDR1 and CDR2 are SGHTA and FQGTGA. This CDR3 spans 14 amino acids. V lost 1 base to trimming and J lost 6 bases; unmatched junction nucleotides: 2. CDR3 amino acids: CASSLMTGAQPQHF. The DNA for the CDR3 is TGTGCCAGCAGCTTAATGACAGGGGCTCAGCCCCAGCATTTT.

The rearrangement uses TRBV4-3 and TRBJ1-1; D not certain. The CDR3 runs 15 residues. The V end lost 1 base, the J end lost 0 bases, and 9 bases lay between the germline ends. The germline V gene has CDR1 LGHNA and CDR2 YSLEER. This CDR3 reads CASSQGGGLNTEAFF. The DNA for the CDR3 is TGCGCCAGCAGCCAAGGGGGAGGGCTGAACACTGAAGCTTTCTTT.

The chain has TRBV6-1 and TRBJ1-3; the D is unclear. The V end was cut by 6 bases, the J end by 9 bases, with 18 bases between. CDR3 length equals 14 residues. Per germline, CDR1 MNHNS and CDR2 SASEGT. In DNA form, the CDR3 reads TGTGCCAGCAGGGCGGGAGTAGTGTTTGTCACCATATATTTT. It encodes CASRAGVVFVTIYF.

V usage is TRBV10-3 and J usage is TRBJ2-3; 8 bases are a match to TRBD1. CDR3 length: 16 amino acids. The J segment lost 4 bases and the V segment lost 0 bases, leaving 6 bases of the junction unmatched. Per the germline V gene, CDR1 is ENHRY and CDR2 is SYGVKD. CDR3 in DNA: TGTGCCATCAGTGAGTCGAGTAGGACAGGGTCAGATACGCAGTATTTT. It yields the protein CAISESSRTGSDTQYF.

By sample fraction, this clonotype is medium-sized. V gene TRBV6-1 combines with J gene TRBJ2-3; possibly TRBD2 for D (6 bases). This CDR3 is built from 15 residues. Trimming cost V 6 bases and J 10 bases, with 23 bases left between them. Germline V gives CDR1 MNHNS, CDR2 SASEGT. CDR3 amino acids: CASSSRLVGDLAQYF. For the CDR3, the DNA is TGTGCCAGCAGCTCCAGACTAGTGGGGGATTTGGCGCAGTATTTT.

The V gene is TRBV4-1, the J gene TRBJ2-7; D unresolved. The V gene's germline CDR1 is MGHRA and CDR2 YSYEKL. This CDR3 contains 13 residues. V gave up 4 bases and J gave up 2 bases, with 9 bases separating them. CDR3 protein: CASSLKATYEQYF. The CDR3 DNA sequence: TGCGCCAGCAGCCTCAAAGCGACCTACGAGCAGTACTTC.

This clonotype has just a few counts. The rearrangement joins TRBV4-2 to TRBJ2-7; D remains ambiguous. CDR1 LGHNA and CDR2 YNFKEQ come from the germline V gene. The CDR3 has 15 residues. The ends were cut back, 3 bases at V and 5 bases at J, with 17 bases in the middle. CDR3 sequence: CASSHRTSEHHEQYF. The CDR3 DNA is TGTGCCAGCAGCCATCGGACCTCTGAACACCACGAGCAGTACTTC.

The gene calls are TRBV4-1 and TRBJ2-7; the match to TRBD1 covers 7 bases. CDR3 length: 14 residues. The J segment lost 0 bases and the V segment lost 4 bases, leaving 3 bases of the junction unmatched. Looked up from germline, CDR1 is MGHRA and CDR2 is YSYEKL. The CDR3 region is CASSLGQFSYEQYF. The CDR3 DNA follows: TGCGCCAGCAGCCTGGGACAGTTCTCCTACGAGCAGTACTTC.